The 21 T cell receptor beta chains listed next were all sequenced from one sample in a study of CD8+CD57+ T cells in acquired aplastic anemia. Genomic DNA served as template for TCR beta VDJ and CDR3 profiling. A single record per CDR3 protein comes from TCRdb applying MiXCR to the reads. Of some 410,000 distinct CDR3 sequences listed, 55% to 75% were seen once; the top ten hold approximately 3.8%. Sequenced input: sorted CD4+, CD8+, or CD8+CD57+ T cells (not recorded which) from PBMCs. The receptors here all came from a human donor in good health, serving as a control.

The V gene is TRBV2, the J gene TRBJ2-3; D ambiguous. CDR1 and CDR2 (germline): SNHLY, FYNNEI. The CDR3 loop spans 12 amino acids. V was clipped by 10 bases and J by 4 bases, with 12 bases between them. In DNA form, the CDR3 reads TGTGCCACCAATCCCGGGCCAGATACGCAGTATTTT. It specifies CATNPGPDTQYF.

The CDR3 nucleotides read TGTGCCAGCAGCTTCGTATTGGGAAACCATCAGCCCCAGCATTTT. Its translation: CASSFVLGNHQPQHF. This rearrangement joins TRBV2 to TRBJ1-5; D is uncertain. Germline CDR1 reads SNHLY; CDR2 reads FYNNEI. The V gene lost 6 bases and the J gene lost 5 bases, with 17 bases spanning the gap. CDR3 size: 15 residues.

This clonotype was recorded at least ten times. V usage is TRBV4-3 and J usage is TRBJ2-6; D unclear. Germline V gene lookup returns CDR1 LGHNA and CDR2 YSLEER. The CDR3 is 17 amino acids. Deletions cut 0 bases from V and 0 bases from J, with 9 bases between. Here the CDR3 DNA reads TGCGCCAGCAGCCAAGAAGCCCGGAACTCTGGGGCCAACGTCCTGACTTTC. Encoded protein: CASSQEARNSGANVLTF.

About this clonotype: The conserved closing phenylalanine or tryptophan is absent in this CDR3, likely reflecting a read error. V gene TRBV7-4 combines with J gene TRBJ1-2; no firm D call. There are 11 residues in the CDR3. V gave up 6 bases and J gave up 9 bases, with 11 bases separating them. CDR1 is SGHVT and CDR2 is SQSDAQ in the germline V gene. The CDR3: CASRSDHCYTA. As DNA, the CDR3 is TGTGCCAGCAGAAGTGACCATTGCTACACCGCC.

The V and J genes are TRBV11-2 and TRBJ1-6, with no clear D. CDR1 and CDR2 from the germline V gene are SGHAT and FQNNGV. V lost 3 bases, J lost 7 bases, and 7 bases lay in between. The CDR3 contains 13 residues. The DNA for the CDR3 is TGTGCCAGCAGCTTGGTTGACAATTCACCCCTCCACTTT. Protein product: CASSLVDNSPLHF.

This clonotype was observed many times. The genes are TRBV24-1 and TRBJ1-4; D gene uncertain. The CDR3 has 13 residues. Trimming left V 3 bases short and J 8 bases short, with 9 bases between. From germline, CDR1 is KGHDR and CDR2 SFDVKD. The CDR3 region is CATSDPNEEKLFF. For the CDR3, the DNA is TGTGCCACCAGTGATCCCAATGAGGAAAAACTGTTTTTT.

V gene TRBV5-5 combines with J gene TRBJ1-4, with D possibly being TRBD1 (6 bases). The CDR3 has 15 residues. Germline V CDR1 and CDR2: SGHKS, YYEKEE (reference sequence). V was trimmed by 1 base and J by 8 bases, leaving 15 bases between them. CDR3 amino acids: CASSLSGWDTEKLFF. The CDR3 DNA reads as TGTGCCAGCAGCTTGAGTGGCTGGGACACGGAAAAACTGTTTTTT.

V and J are TRBV29-1 and TRBJ2-3, with 8 bases identical to TRBD2. The CDR3 has 15 amino acids. Germline V gene sequence: CDR1 SQVTM, CDR2 ANQGSEA. V trimming: 7 bases; J trimming: 4 bases; junction bases outside the gene matches: 13. CDR3 nucleotide sequence: TGCAGCGCCGCCCGGACTAGCACCTTCTCAGATACGCAGTATTTT. Translating gives CSAARTSTFSDTQYF.

A remark on this clonotype: An end of the junction does not agree with germline; a read error may underlie this. The rearrangement links TRBV7-3 to TRBJ2-5; a possible D gene is TRBD2 (5 bases). CDR1 is SGHTA and CDR2 is FQGTGA in the germline V gene. The CDR3 has 16 residues. CDR3 coding DNA: TGTGCCACCAGCTCTCCCCGGCGGGCTCCCCCAGAGACCCAGTACTTC. This translates into CATSSPRRAPPETQYF.

The chain uses TRBV2 and TRBJ2-5; D possibly uses TRBD1 or TRBD2 (5 bases each). Germline CDR1 SNHLY, CDR2 FYNNEI. The CDR3 runs 14 residues. V lost 6 bases and J lost 5, with 16 bases in between. The CDR3, as DNA: TGTGCCAGCAGGGGGGACGGATTCCGTGAGACCCAGTACTTC. It specifies CASRGDGFRETQYF.

The gene calls are TRBV12-3 or TRBV12-4 and TRBJ1-2, with 11 bases that match TRBD1. This CDR3 comprises 15 residues. Germline trimming cut 5 bases from V and 2 bases from J; bases unmatched to any gene: 4. The CDR3: CASSAGTGGNYGYTF. CDR3 DNA sequence: TGTGCCAGCAGTGCCGGGACAGGGGGGAACTATGGCTACACCTTC.

This clonotype appeared once. No conserved phenylalanine or tryptophan is present at the end of the CDR3, so a read error is the likely explanation. No DNA is shown, since the ends of the CDR3 on it are uncertain; the CDR3 is the one TCRdb lists. The chain recombines TRBV7-2 with TRBJ1-5. The V gene's germline CDR1 is SGHTA and CDR2 FQGNSA. The CDR3 contains 13 residues when both ends are counted. The CDR3 protein is CASSQGTYEQYFG.

This clonotype was picked up many times. The CDR3 loop is CAWSVLGQGNTEAFF. CDR3 coding DNA: TGTGCCTGGAGTGTACTCGGACAGGGCAACACTGAAGCTTTCTTT. The rearrangement links TRBV30 to TRBJ1-1, with 8 positions matching TRBD1. After removal of 0 bases from V and 2 bases from J, the junction contained 5 bases not matched to a gene. Germline values: CDR1 GTSNPN, CDR2 SVGIG (reference sequence). CDR3 size: 15 residues.

The J gene is TRBJ2-1, the V gene TRBV9; D possibly corresponds to TRBD2 (7 bases). CDR1 and CDR2 from the germline V gene are SGDLS and YYNGEE. V dropped 0 bases and J dropped 7 bases, with 17 bases sitting between them. The CDR3 extends over 16 amino acids. The CDR3 reads CASSVGGGGGLNEQFF. In DNA, the CDR3 is TGTGCCAGCAGCGTAGGGGGGGGGGGGGGGCTTAATGAGCAGTTCTTC.

V usage is TRBV5-1 and J usage is TRBJ1-1; D gene ambiguous. CDR1 SGHRS and CDR2 YFSETQ come from the germline V gene. The CDR3 is 16 residues long. V was pared by 6 bases and J by 0 bases, with 18 bases between. This chain's CDR3 is CASKSTPRKLNTEAFF. The CDR3 region has the DNA TGCGCCAGCAAGTCAACTCCGAGAAAGTTGAACACTGAAGCTTTCTTT. Variable domain in full (rest from reference TRBV5-1 and TRBJ1-1): KAGVTQTPRYLIKTRGQQVTLSCSPISGHRSVSWYQQTPGQGLQFLFEYFSETQRNKGNFPGRFSGRQFSNSRSEMNVSTLELGDSALYLCASKSTPRKLNTEAFFGQGTRLTVV.

The V gene is TRBV7-2, the J gene TRBJ2-3; weak D call: TRBD1 (6 bases). The CDR3 has 15 amino acids. Per germline, CDR1 SGHTA and CDR2 FQGNSA. V lost 1 base and J 11 bases, leaving 19 bases between the germline ends. The CDR3: CASSLDTSRGDEQYF. The CDR3 DNA reads as TGTGCCAGCAGCTTAGATACCTCCAGGGGCGACGAGCAGTATTTT.

A few counts support this clonotype. A much larger clone differs from this one at a single base, so this may be a read error. The J gene is TRBJ2-7, the V gene TRBV7-2, with D possibly being TRBD2 (7 bases). Trimming removed 1 base at V and 7 bases at J, with 20 bases between. The length of the CDR3 is 16 residues. Germline V CDR1 and CDR2: SGHTA, FQGNSA. The CDR3 DNA reads as TGTGCCAGCAGCTTAGTGGGCGGGGGCTCCTACAATGAGCAGTACTTC. Translated: CASSLVGGGSYNEQYF.

In its sample, this clonotype was seen many times. The chain employs TRBV20-1 and TRBJ2-7; D gene unclear. CDR1 and CDR2 (germline): DFQATT, SNEGSKA (reference sequence). V lost 6 bases and J 5 bases, leaving 8 bases between the germline ends. The CDR3 has 10 amino acids. In DNA, the CDR3 is TGCAGTGCGGCTTCAGACGAGCAGTACTTC. It specifies CSAASDEQYF.

In its sample, this clonotype was seen many times. This chain joins TRBV20-1 and TRBJ2-1; D may be TRBD1 (6 bases). The CDR3 is made up of 13 amino acids. The V gene lost 5 bases and the J gene lost 2 bases, with 10 bases spanning the gap. Per the germline V gene, CDR1 is DFQATT and CDR2 is SNEGSKA (reference sequence). The CDR3 sequence is CSAPAGAYNEQFF. The CDR3 DNA is TGCAGTGCTCCGGCAGGGGCCTACAATGAGCAGTTCTTC.

This clonotype was detected many times. J is TRBJ1-1 and V is TRBV6-6; tentative D call: TRBD1 (6 bases). V lost 4 bases to trimming and J lost 1 base, with 13 bases between them. This CDR3 contains 15 residues. The V gene's germline CDR1 is MNHNY and CDR2 SVGAGI (reference sequence). The CDR3 protein is CASSLHLGGNTEAFF. For the CDR3, the DNA is TGTGCCAGCAGTTTACATCTAGGGGGGAACACTGAAGCTTTCTTT.

The chain links TRBV11-1 to TRBJ1-3; TRBD1 matches at 7 bases. This CDR3 is 17 amino acids long. Germline trimming cut 2 bases from V and 0 bases from J; bases unmatched to any gene: 7. CDR1 SGHAT and CDR2 FQDESV come from the germline V gene (reference sequence). The CDR3 region has the DNA TGTGCCAGCAGCTTAAACAGGGGCACCAACTCTGGAAACACCATATATTTT. Translating gives CASSLNRGTNSGNTIYF.